This is a list of T cell receptor beta chains from one sample in a study of blood T cell repertoires in COVID-19. Measured with immunoSEQ multiplex PCR; TCRdb has only the in-frame clones, and not every one. The sample consists of some 150,000 clones, roughly nine tenths of them appearing once. Specimen: peripheral blood. Receptor source: a middle-aged woman with acute or convalescent COVID-19. Each CDR3 is given with its conserved first and last residue. D genes are given only for firm matches. Where a row states a size, it is once, few, many or the class of an expanded clone; other rows omit it.

j_gene: TRBJ2-2
abundance: few
v_gene: TRBV7-9
d_gene: TRBD2
CDR3nt: TGTGCCAGCAGCTTCTCCGGACTAGCCGGAACCGGGGAGCTGTTTTTT
CDR3aa: CASSFSGLAGTGELFF

j_gene: TRBJ1-4
abundance: -
v_gene: TRBV18
d_gene: TRBD1
CDR3nt: TGTGCCAGCTCACGGGACAGGGGCTTTGCAACTAATGAAAAACTGTTTTTT
CDR3aa: CASSRDRGFATNEKLFF

j_gene: TRBJ2-5
abundance: -
v_gene: TRBV7-2
d_gene: -
CDR3nt: TGTGCCAGCAGCTTAGGGCCGGGAACAGAGACCCAGTACTTC
CDR3aa: CASSLGPGTETQYF

j_gene: TRBJ2-1
abundance: -
v_gene: TRBV5-1
d_gene: -
CDR3nt: TGCGCCAGCAGCTTGGTTGTGCTAGAGAACAATGAGCAGTTCTTC
CDR3aa: CASSLVVLENNEQFF

j_gene: TRBJ2-3
abundance: once
v_gene: TRBV10-3
d_gene: -
CDR3nt: TGTGCCGCCACGCGAGATGGTAACACAGATACGCAGTATTTT
CDR3aa: CAATRDGNTDTQYF

j_gene: TRBJ2-7
abundance: -
v_gene: TRBV2
d_gene: -
CDR3nt: TGTGCCAGCAGTCTTGGACTGCCGGAGAGCGAGCAGTACTTC
CDR3aa: CASSLGLPESEQYF

j_gene: TRBJ2-3
abundance: -
v_gene: TRBV5-4
d_gene: TRBD2
CDR3nt: TGTGCCAGCAGCCTTTTGACTAGCGGAAGCACAGATACGCAGTATTTT
CDR3aa: CASSLLTSGSTDTQYF

j_gene: TRBJ1-1
abundance: -
v_gene: TRBV5-1
d_gene: TRBD1
CDR3nt: TGCGCCAGCAGCTCGAGGGGGCAGGGTGAAGCTTTCTTT
CDR3aa: CASSSRGQGEAFF

j_gene: TRBJ2-1
abundance: -
v_gene: TRBV28
d_gene: TRBD1
CDR3nt: TGTGCCAGCAGTACGAGGGACAGGGGGTATGAGCAGTTCTTC
CDR3aa: CASSTRDRGYEQFF

j_gene: TRBJ1-5
abundance: -
v_gene: TRBV6-2/TRBV6-3
d_gene: TRBD1
CDR3nt: TGTGCCAGCAGTCTCACAGGGGTCCCTAGCAATCAGCCCCAGCATTTT
CDR3aa: CASSLTGVPSNQPQHF

j_gene: TRBJ1-4
abundance: -
v_gene: TRBV5-6
d_gene: -
CDR3nt: TGTGCCAGCAGTCAAGTACAGGGAGGGGATGAAAAACTGTTTTTT
CDR3aa: CASSQVQGGDEKLFF

j_gene: TRBJ1-5
abundance: -
v_gene: TRBV29-1
d_gene: -
CDR3nt: TGCAGCGTTGCATCGGAGAGCAATCAGCCCCAGCATTTT
CDR3aa: CSVASESNQPQHF

j_gene: TRBJ2-1
abundance: -
v_gene: TRBV12-3/TRBV12-4
d_gene: TRBD1
CDR3nt: TGTGCCAGCAGGAACAGGGGGTGGAATGAGCAGTTCTTC
CDR3aa: CASRNRGWNEQFF

j_gene: TRBJ1-5
abundance: few
v_gene: TRBV28
d_gene: -
CDR3nt: TGTGCCAGCAGCGAGGCCCTTGGTGATCAGCCCCAGCATTTT
CDR3aa: CASSEALGDQPQHF

j_gene: TRBJ1-1
abundance: -
v_gene: TRBV18
d_gene: -
CDR3nt: TGTGCCAGCTCATTGATAACAGGTACGGACACTGAAGCTTTCTTT
CDR3aa: CASSLITGTDTEAFF

j_gene: TRBJ1-2
abundance: -
v_gene: TRBV3-1/TRBV3-2
d_gene: -
CDR3nt: TGTGCCAGCAGCCAAGCTATGGTTGGCGGTAACTATGGCTACACCTTC
CDR3aa: CASSQAMVGGNYGYTF

j_gene: TRBJ2-1
abundance: -
v_gene: TRBV30
d_gene: TRBD2
CDR3nt: TGTGCCTGGACCTACTGGACTAGCGGGAACCGGAAAGTCTACAATGAGCAGTTCTTC
CDR3aa: CAWTYWTSGNRKVYNEQFF

j_gene: TRBJ2-1
abundance: -
v_gene: TRBV25-1
d_gene: TRBD2
CDR3nt: TGTGCCAGCAGTCAAATTCAGCGGGGGGCCAATGAGCAGTTCTTC
CDR3aa: CASSQIQRGANEQFF

j_gene: TRBJ2-7
abundance: few
v_gene: TRBV27
d_gene: -
CDR3nt: TGTGCCAGCATGGACAGATCCTACGAGCAGTACTTC
CDR3aa: CASMDRSYEQYF

j_gene: TRBJ2-3
abundance: -
v_gene: TRBV24-1
d_gene: TRBD2
CDR3nt: TGTGCCACCAGCCAGGGGGCGGGGACTAGCGGGGGGGCCGCAGATACGCAGTATTTT
CDR3aa: CATSQGAGTSGGAADTQYF

j_gene: TRBJ1-2
abundance: -
v_gene: TRBV4-1
d_gene: -
CDR3nt: TGCGCCAGCAGCCAAGGCCCTCCGGGGGGCGCAGGGTATGGCTACACCTTC
CDR3aa: CASSQGPPGGAGYGYTF

j_gene: TRBJ2-4
abundance: -
v_gene: TRBV9
d_gene: TRBD1
CDR3nt: TGTGCCAGCAGCGTGGACAGGGCGGGGATCGGAAACATTCAGTACTTC
CDR3aa: CASSVDRAGIGNIQYF

j_gene: TRBJ1-5
abundance: -
v_gene: TRBV24-1
d_gene: -
CDR3nt: TGTGCCACCACACAAGGCACGGGGCCCCAGCATTTT
CDR3aa: CATTQGTGPQHF

j_gene: TRBJ1-5
abundance: few
v_gene: TRBV2
d_gene: TRBD1
CDR3nt: TGTGCCAGCAGGGAAGCCGGGACAGGATCGAATCAGCCCCAGCATTTT
CDR3aa: CASREAGTGSNQPQHF

j_gene: TRBJ2-1
abundance: -
v_gene: TRBV10-3
d_gene: TRBD2
CDR3nt: TGTGCCATCAGTGAAAAGCGGGAGGGGAGTGAGCAGTTCTTC
CDR3aa: CAISEKREGSEQFF

j_gene: TRBJ2-5
abundance: once
v_gene: TRBV21-1
d_gene: -
CDR3nt: TGTGCCAGCAGCAAAGTGGAGATTCTGGAGACCCAGTACTTC
CDR3aa: CASSKVEILETQYF

j_gene: TRBJ1-5
abundance: once
v_gene: TRBV6-6
d_gene: TRBD1
CDR3nt: TGTGCCAGCAGTCGGGCGTTACAGGGGGATAGCAATCAGCCCCAGCATTTT
CDR3aa: CASSRALQGDSNQPQHF

j_gene: TRBJ2-1
abundance: -
v_gene: TRBV9
d_gene: TRBD2
CDR3nt: TGTGCCAGCAGCGCCGCCGGGACTAGCGGGGCGTACAATGAGCAGTTCTTC
CDR3aa: CASSAAGTSGAYNEQFF

j_gene: TRBJ2-1
abundance: -
v_gene: TRBV19
d_gene: -
CDR3nt: TGTGCCAGTAGTATCAGGGTAGAGGATGAGCAGTTCTTC
CDR3aa: CASSIRVEDEQFF

j_gene: TRBJ2-2
abundance: once
v_gene: TRBV27
d_gene: TRBD1
CDR3nt: TGTGCCAGCAGTTTCGTTTGGGGGACAGATCACACCTCGAACACCGGGGAGCTGTTTTTT
CDR3aa: CASSFVWGTDHTSNTGELFF

j_gene: TRBJ2-3
abundance: once
v_gene: TRBV10-3
d_gene: TRBD1
CDR3nt: TGTGCCATCAGAGAAGGGGGCGGGACAGATACGCAGTATTTT
CDR3aa: CAIREGGGTDTQYF

j_gene: TRBJ2-3
abundance: once
v_gene: TRBV2
d_gene: -
CDR3nt: TGTGCCAGCAGCCCCCTATACGTAGATACGCAGTATTTT
CDR3aa: CASSPLYVDTQYF

j_gene: TRBJ2-7
abundance: -
v_gene: TRBV19
d_gene: -
CDR3nt: TGTGCCAGTAGCACCCCCGGGACACCCTACGAGCAGTACTTC
CDR3aa: CASSTPGTPYEQYF